Following are 27 T cell receptor beta chains from one sample sequenced in a study of beta chain features in type 1 diabetes. Broader study findings: All four CD4+ subsets of Type 1 diabetes patients contained TCRB CDR3s that were moderately but significantly shorter.

Sequencing targeted expressed TCRB transcripts, as all isolated RNA had been reverse transcribed. Clones were read by immunoSEQ multiplex PCR, and TCRdb kept only the in-frame ones, dropping some. The sample holds about 340,000 clones, 9.3% seen once. Their antigens remain unidentified. Material for sequencing was central memory CD4+ T cells from blood. These receptors were obtained from a man aged 25-45 years with type 1 diabetes.

CDR3 nucleotides: TGTGCCAGCAGCCCTAGATACGGGGGAGGGACTGAAGCTTTCTTT. Protein product: CASSPRYGGGTEAFF. The V call is TRBV7-2, the J call TRBJ1-1, with a possible D match to TRBD1 (5 bases). The CDR3 spans 15 residues. The V end lost 5 bases, the J end lost 5 bases, and 18 bases lay between the germline ends. The germline CDR1 and CDR2 sequences are SGHTA and FQGNSA.

With respect to this clone: Other DNA variants within this sample encode the same CDR3. The V call is TRBV28, the J call TRBJ1-1; the D is unclear. The germline CDR1 and CDR2 sequences are MDHEN and SYDVKM. This CDR3 comprises 11 residues. Trimming cost V 6 bases and J 1 base, with 3 bases left between them. The CDR3 DNA follows: TGTGCCAGCAGGGCGAACACTGAAGCTTTCTTT. Its translation: CASRANTEAFF.

V is TRBV10-2 and J is TRBJ2-7; the match to TRBD1 covers 7 bases. Looked up from germline, CDR1 is WSHSY and CDR2 is SAAADI. The length of the CDR3 is 15 residues. The ends lost 6 bases at V and 6 bases at J; junction bases unmatched: 14. For the CDR3, the DNA is TGCGCCAGCAGGCGGACAGGTGAGCTCCTAAGCGAGCAGTACTTC. Translation: CASRRTGELLSEQYF.

This clone was seen many times. The rearrangement joins TRBV2 to TRBJ2-1; D unresolved. The V gene's germline CDR1 is SNHLY and CDR2 FYNNEI. CDR3 size: 14 residues. V was cut by 4 bases and J by 2 bases, with 9 bases left in between. The CDR3 nucleotides read TGTGCCAGCAGTGGGTGGGTAACCTACAATGAGCAGTTCTTC. This translates into CASSGWVTYNEQFF.

V and J are TRBV30 and TRBJ1-2, with TRBD1 as a possible D gene (5 bases). Germline CDR1 is GTSNPN and CDR2 is SVGIG (reference sequence). Between the trimmed V and J ends, which lost 1 base and 3 bases, there was a span of 9 bases. CDR3 length: 13 residues. The CDR3 loop reads CAWSAGSYYGYTF. The CDR3 nucleotides are TGTGCCTGGAGTGCAGGGTCTTACTATGGCTACACCTTC.

The V call is TRBV4-3, the J call TRBJ2-1; D perhaps matches TRBD1 (6 bases). From germline, CDR1 is LGHNA and CDR2 YSLEER. With 0 bases removed from V and 8 bases from J, the gap between germline ends came to 8 bases. The CDR3 extends over 13 amino acids. This chain's CDR3 is CASSQDWGHEQFF. The DNA of the CDR3 is TGCGCCAGCAGCCAAGACTGGGGGCATGAGCAGTTCTTC.

The genes are TRBV18 and TRBJ2-7; 7 bases align to TRBD2. The ends lost 1 base at V and 5 bases at J; junction bases unmatched: 14. Germline loops: CDR1 KGHSH, CDR2 LQKENI. The CDR3 contains 17 residues. Written as DNA, the CDR3 is TGTGCCAGCTCACCACGTCGAGGTGACGGGCTAGCGGACGAGCAGTACTTC. This gives the protein CASSPRRGDGLADEQYF.

This clone was seen only a few times. This chain connects TRBV18 to TRBJ1-1; D ambiguous. Germline loops: CDR1 KGHSH, CDR2 LQKENI. Trimming stripped 2 bases from V and 4 bases from J, with 8 bases between. The CDR3 sequence is 13 residues long. The CDR3: CASSPGVGTEAFF. The CDR3 DNA sequence: TGTGCCAGCTCACCAGGCGTTGGCACTGAAGCTTTCTTT.

In this sample, this clone turned up a few times. This CDR3 is CASSKRNSGNTIYF. In DNA form, the CDR3 reads TGTGCCAGCAGTAAGAGGAACTCTGGAAACACCATATATTTT. This chain links TRBV6-5 with TRBJ1-3; D is unclear. Germline assignment: CDR1 MNHEY and CDR2 SVGAGI. V lost 5 bases and J 0 bases, leaving 8 bases between the germline ends. The CDR3 spans 14 residues.

This clone came up a few times. The genes are TRBV30 and TRBJ1-1; TRBD1 might be the D (5 bases). The germline gives CDR1 GTSNPN, CDR2 SVGIG (reference sequence). Trimming cost V 0 bases and J 4 bases, with 12 bases left between them. The CDR3 is made up of 14 amino acids. The CDR3, as DNA: TGTGCCTGGAGTGTACGGGCAGGGCTCACTGAAGCTTTCTTT. Protein sequence: CAWSVRAGLTEAFF.

The chain has TRBV30 and TRBJ1-4; D remains ambiguous. Germline values: CDR1 GTSNPN, CDR2 SVGIG (reference sequence). Between the trimmed V and J ends, which lost 2 bases and 2 bases, there was a span of 12 bases. This CDR3 comprises 15 residues. CDR3 protein: CAWSWRRSTNEKLFF. The CDR3 nucleotides are TGTGCCTGGAGTTGGAGGAGGAGCACTAATGAAAAACTGTTTTTT.

In its sample, this clone was seen many times. The chain links TRBV19 to TRBJ1-4, with D possibly being TRBD1 (5 bases). The CDR3 is 15 amino acids. Germline V gene lookup returns CDR1 LNHDA and CDR2 SQIVND (reference sequence). V was clipped by 7 bases and J by 0 bases, with 12 bases between them. The CDR3: CASTKAGATNEKLFF. For the CDR3, the DNA is TGTGCCAGTACCAAAGCGGGGGCAACTAATGAAAAACTGTTTTTT.

This clone was found many times. The sample holds other DNA sequences that translate to the same CDR3. The V gene is TRBV9, the J gene TRBJ2-3; D is unresolved. The CDR3 runs 12 residues. The germline gives CDR1 SGDLS, CDR2 YYNGEE. Trimming removed 0 bases from V and 4 bases from J, with 3 bases in between. The CDR3 loop is CASSVGPDTQYF. CDR3 DNA sequence: TGTGCCAGCAGCGTAGGCCCAGATACGCAGTATTTT.

This clone was observed a handful of times. This chain joins TRBV4-3 and TRBJ1-2; 7 bases agree with TRBD1. J gave up 4 bases and V 4 bases, and 6 bases lay outside the gene matches. The CDR3 has 14 residues. From germline, CDR1 is LGHNA and CDR2 YSLEER. The CDR3 nucleotides read TGCGCCAGCAGCCGTGGACAGGAACGCTATGGCTACACCTTC. Protein: CASSRGQERYGYTF.

This clone was seen only a few times. This chain joins TRBV6-6 and TRBJ2-7; 7 bases align to TRBD2. V gave up 8 bases and J gave up 3 bases; unmatched junction bases: 4. Germline CDR1 MNHNY, CDR2 SVGAGI (reference sequence). The CDR3 length is 12 residues. CDR3 amino acids: CASAREVYEQYF. DNA of the CDR3: TGTGCCAGCGCTCGGGAGGTCTACGAGCAGTACTTC.

The V gene is TRBV29-1, the J gene TRBJ1-6; tentative D call: TRBD1 (5 bases). V lost 7 bases to trimming and J lost 0 bases, with 7 bases between them. The CDR3 loop spans 13 amino acids. CDR1 SQVTM and CDR2 ANQGSEA come from the germline V gene. The CDR3 spells CSAGSSYNSPLHF. The CDR3 DNA reads as TGCAGCGCAGGGAGCTCCTATAATTCACCCCTCCACTTT.

The chain carries TRBV7-2 and TRBJ2-3; 8 bases fit TRBD2. J gave up 2 bases and V 6 bases, and 4 bases lay outside the gene matches. Germline CDR1 reads SGHTA; CDR2 reads FQGNSA. CDR3 length equals 14 residues. The CDR3 coding sequence is TGTGCCAGCAGAGCGGGGGTCGACACAGATACGCAGTATTTT. It is translated as CASRAGVDTDTQYF.

This clone was seen many times. The genes are TRBV27 and TRBJ1-1; no clear D. V was trimmed by 5 bases and J by 6 bases, leaving 16 bases between them. CDR3 length: 14 amino acids. Germline V gene data show CDR1 as MNHEY and CDR2 as SMNVEV (reference sequence). DNA of the CDR3: TGTGCCAGCAGTCTTCACGAGAAAAACGCTGAAGCTTTCTTT. Translating gives CASSLHEKNAEAFF.

J is TRBJ1-4 and V is TRBV2; D perhaps matches TRBD1 (6 bases). Trimming cost V 5 bases and J 0 bases, with 10 bases left between them. CDR3 length: 15 amino acids. CDR1 is SNHLY, CDR2 FYNNEI, per germline. The DNA for the CDR3 is TGTGCCAGCAGTCGACAGGCCCCAACTAATGAAAAACTGTTTTTT. Translation: CASSRQAPTNEKLFF.

This clone came up many times. The chain combines TRBV19 with TRBJ2-5, with 7 bases lining up with TRBD2. V lost 3 bases to trimming and J lost 5 bases; unmatched junction nucleotides: 15. Germline CDR1 and CDR2: LNHDA and SQIVND (reference sequence). The length of the CDR3 is 17 residues. The CDR3 DNA is TGTGCCAGTAGTATCCTCTACTCTAGCGGCCGTCGGGAGACCCAGTACTTC. Amino acids: CASSILYSSGRRETQYF.

This clone was detected many times. This rearrangement joins TRBV4-3 to TRBJ2-2, with TRBD2 matching 8 bases. V gave up 0 bases and J gave up 0 bases; unmatched junction bases: 6. Germline assignment: CDR1 LGHNA and CDR2 YSLEER. The CDR3 spans 18 residues. The DNA for the CDR3 is TGCGCCAGCAGCCAAGAAGGAGTAGCGGGGTCGAACACCGGGGAGCTGTTTTTT. This sequence encodes CASSQEGVAGSNTGELFF.

This clone has a handful of counts. The V and J genes are TRBV9 and TRBJ2-6, with 7 bases matching TRBD2. The V gene end was trimmed by 0 bases and the J gene end by 4 bases; junction bases not matched to a gene: 4. The CDR3 loop spans 16 amino acids. Per germline, CDR1 SGDLS and CDR2 YYNGEE. CDR3 nucleotide sequence: TGTGCCAGCAGCGTAGCGGGGGGAACCGGGGCCAACGTCCTGACTTTC. This sequence encodes CASSVAGGTGANVLTF.

This clone was detected only a few times. The same CDR3 also results from other DNA sequences found in this sample. This rearrangement joins TRBV5-1 to TRBJ2-5, with a weak D call TRBD2 (7 bases). The CDR3 contains 14 residues. Germline assignment: CDR1 SGHRS and CDR2 YFSETQ. With 1 base removed from V and 1 base from J, the gap between germline ends came to 8 bases. In nucleotides, the CDR3 is TGCGCCAGCAGCTTGAGGGGGGGCCAAGAGACCCAGTACTTC. It codes for CASSLRGGQETQYF.

This clone has a handful of counts. This chain connects TRBV2 to TRBJ2-3; D ambiguous. The CDR3 consists of 12 residues. The germline gives CDR1 SNHLY, CDR2 FYNNEI. Trimming pared 3 bases from V and 7 bases from J, leaving 8 bases between. CDR3 in DNA: TGTGCCAGCAGTGATTTGCCCAATACGCAGTATTTT. Encoded protein: CASSDLPNTQYF.

The chain employs TRBV5-1 and TRBJ2-3, with 7 bases that match TRBD2. Germline values: CDR1 SGHRS, CDR2 YFSETQ. J was trimmed by 4 bases and V by 2 bases; bases with no gene match: 4. This CDR3 spans 14 amino acids. The CDR3 nucleotides read TGCGCCAGCAGCTTCGGACTAGACGCAGATACGCAGTATTTT. It is translated as CASSFGLDADTQYF.

The CDR3 sequence is CASSKGTVSQPQHF. CDR3 nucleotides: TGTGCCAGCAGTAAAGGGACAGTCAGTCAGCCCCAGCATTTT. The chain recombines TRBV2 with TRBJ1-5; 7 bases line up with TRBD1. This CDR3 comprises 14 residues. V dropped 5 bases and J dropped 6; count of bases not matched to a gene: 7. Germline CDR1 is SNHLY and CDR2 is FYNNEI.

This chain links TRBV2 with TRBJ2-7; D not resolved. CDR1 is SNHLY and CDR2 is FYNNEI in the germline V gene. This CDR3 spans 13 amino acids. V was trimmed by 2 bases and J by 1 base, leaving 6 bases between them. The CDR3 loop reads CASSERQSYEQYF. The DNA for the CDR3 is TGTGCCAGCAGTGAACGCCAATCCTACGAGCAGTACTTC.